The 27 T cell receptor beta chains below come from one sample, sequenced in a study of cytomegalovirus exposure and HLA in healthy donors. Use of 60 Vbeta and 13 Jbeta primers characterized the PCR. The table came from immunoSEQ multiplex PCR; TCRdb's copy has only in-frame clones and leaves some out. Among about 90,000 clones listed, roughly 80% were seen once. Sequencing was performed on PBMCs. Receptors originate from a young man in good health and CMV-seronegative.

This clone was counted between two and nine times. The chain joins TRBV29-1 to TRBJ1-2, with D possibly being TRBD1 (6 bases). This CDR3 is 12 amino acids long. CDR1 is SQVTM and CDR2 is ANQGSEA in the germline V gene. Trimming took 6 bases from V and 7 from J, leaving 15 bases between them. CDR3 sequence reads: CSVLTGEGGYTF. The CDR3 DNA follows: TGCAGCGTACTGACAGGAGAGGGTGGCTACACCTTC.

The rearrangement links TRBV10-3 to TRBJ2-7; no definite D call. V was shortened by 3 bases and J by 3 bases, with 12 bases between the two germline ends. Germline CDR1 reads ENHRY; CDR2 reads SYGVKD. The CDR3 totals 14 residues. CDR3 sequence reads: CAISDGRMVYEQYF. The CDR3 DNA follows: TGTGCCATCAGTGATGGCAGGATGGTCTACGAGCAGTACTTC.

This clone has a handful of counts. The gene calls are TRBV30 and TRBJ1-4, with 8 bases that match TRBD1. The CDR3 sequence is 14 residues long. Germline CDR1 GTSNPN, CDR2 SVGIG (reference sequence). After removal of 7 bases from V and 0 bases from J, the junction contained 4 bases not matched to a gene. CDR3 coding DNA: TGTGCCTCCGACAGGGGAACAACTAATGAAAAACTGTTTTTT. Translated, it gives CASDRGTTNEKLFF.

This clone has a handful of counts. DNA of the CDR3: TGCAGCGTTGATGAAGGCGGTGGCTACACCTTC. The encoded protein is CSVDEGGGYTF. This chain uses TRBV29-1 with TRBJ1-2; D is unclear. The CDR3 is 11 amino acids. The germline V and J ends were trimmed by 3 bases and 7 bases, with 9 bases remaining between them. Germline V lookup: CDR1 SQVTM, CDR2 ANQGSEA.

CDR3 nucleotide sequence: TGTGCCAGCAGCCCGACACTGAACTATGGCTACACCTTC. It codes for CASSPTLNYGYTF. The rearrangement uses TRBV5-6 and TRBJ1-2; unclear D gene. CDR1 SGHDT and CDR2 YYEEEE come from the germline V gene. The CDR3 extends over 13 amino acids. Trimming took 4 bases from V and 2 from J, leaving 9 bases between them. Full variable domain (outside the CDR3, taken from reference TRBV5-6 and TRBJ1-2): DAGVTQSPTHLIKTRGQQVTLRCSPKSGHDTVSWYQQALGQGPQFIFQYYEEEERQRGNFPDRFSGHQFPNYSSELNVNALLLGDSALYLCASSPTLNYGYTFGSGTRLTVV.

The chain employs TRBV27 and TRBJ2-7; 7 nucleotides agree with TRBD1. The germline V gene encodes CDR1 MNHEY and CDR2 SMNVEV (reference sequence). The CDR3 contains 15 residues. The trim removed 5 bases at V and 3 bases at J, leaving 10 bases unmatched. The CDR3 DNA sequence: TGTGCCAGCAGTCACCGACAGGGAATTTACTACGAGCAGTACTTC. Protein: CASSHRQGIYYEQYF.

This sequence joins TRBV5-1 and TRBJ2-7; weak D call: TRBD2 (6 bases). Germline V gene sequence: CDR1 SGHRS, CDR2 YFSETQ. CDR3 size: 15 residues. Trimming took 4 bases from V and 6 from J, leaving 20 bases between them. The CDR3 DNA reads as TGCGCCAGCAGCCCGGGACTGTCCTTCTCGGGCGAGCAGTACTTC. As protein: CASSPGLSFSGEQYF. Drawing the rest from reference TRBV5-1 and TRBJ2-7, the complete variable domain is KAGVTQTPRYLIKTRGQQVTLSCSPISGHRSVSWYQQTPGQGLQFLFEYFSETQRNKGNFPGRFSGRQFSNSRSEMNVSTLELGDSALYLCASSPGLSFSGEQYFGPGTRLTVT.

This rearrangement joins TRBV29-1 to TRBJ1-2, with 7 nucleotides matching TRBD1. From germline, CDR1 is SQVTM and CDR2 ANQGSEA. With 0 bases clipped from V and 8 bases from J, the junction kept 12 bases outside the gene matches. The CDR3 extends over 15 amino acids. The CDR3 spells CSVEDHEGARSGYTF. As DNA, the CDR3 is TGCAGCGTTGAAGATCACGAGGGGGCGAGGTCGGGCTACACCTTC.

The J gene is TRBJ1-1, the V gene TRBV5-1; TRBD1 aligns across 9 bases. This CDR3 comprises 15 residues. The V segment lost 0 bases and the J segment 11 bases; nucleotides outside the gene matches: 11. The germline gives CDR1 SGHRS, CDR2 YFSETQ. The CDR3 nucleotides read TGCGCCAGCAGCTTGGGGACAGGGGTTAATTTGCGGGCTTTCTTT. Residues: CASSLGTGVNLRAFF.

The genes are TRBV7-8 and TRBJ2-3; 11 nucleotides match TRBD2. The CDR3 has 15 amino acids. Looked up from germline, CDR1 is SGHVS and CDR2 is FQNEAQ. V shed 5 bases, J shed 2 bases, and the junction held 3 bases outside the gene matches. The CDR3 nucleotides read TGTGCCAGCAGCGAACTAGCGGGGGCCACAGATACGCAGTATTTT. As protein: CASSELAGATDTQYF.

J is TRBJ2-3 and V is TRBV4-1; 7 nucleotides agree with TRBD2. The CDR3 runs to 16 residues. V was clipped by 5 bases and J by 0 bases; unmatched bases: 8. Germline CDR1 and CDR2: MGHRA and YSYEKL. CDR3 amino acids: CASSARDYLSTDTQYF. The CDR3 bases are TGCGCCAGCAGCGCCCGGGACTACCTTAGCACAGATACGCAGTATTTT.

The chain couples TRBV7-9 to TRBJ1-6; a weak D match, TRBD1 (6 bases). The CDR3 runs 16 residues. Germline V lookup: CDR1 SEHNR, CDR2 FQNEAQ (reference sequence). Between the trimmed V and J ends, which lost 0 bases and 6 bases, there was a span of 12 bases. CDR3 loop: CASSLASGAGNSPLHF. In DNA, the CDR3 is TGTGCCAGCAGCTTAGCGTCAGGGGCGGGTAATTCACCCCTCCACTTT.

The chain carries TRBV2 and TRBJ1-1, with 9 bases that match TRBD1. The CDR3 has 15 amino acids. Germline CDR1 and CDR2: SNHLY and FYNNEI. J was trimmed by 7 bases and V by 0 bases; bases with no gene match: 6. CDR3 sequence (DNA): TGTGCCAGCAGTGAAGCTACCACAGGGGGCCGTGAAGCTTTCTTT. It encodes CASSEATTGGREAFF.

The chain uses TRBV11-1 and TRBJ2-7; D is possibly TRBD1 (5 bases). V gave up 5 bases and J gave up 3 bases, with 14 bases separating them. CDR3 length equals 14 residues. Per germline, CDR1 SGHAT and CDR2 FQDESV (reference sequence). The CDR3 bases are TGTGCCAGCAGCCCCATGACAGCCATCTACGAGCAGTACTTC. Protein sequence: CASSPMTAIYEQYF.

Comments on this clone: Just one base apart from a much larger clone, this may be a read error. The V and J genes are TRBV2 and TRBJ1-1; D is possibly TRBD1 (5 bases). CDR3 length equals 11 residues. The germline V gene encodes CDR1 SNHLY and CDR2 FYNNEI. The germline V and J ends were trimmed by 6 bases and 4 bases, with 6 bases remaining between them. The CDR3 DNA follows: TGTGCCAGCAGAAGGGGCACTGAAGCTTTCTTT. Protein product: CASRRGTEAFF.

The V call is TRBV6-1, the J call TRBJ1-5; D is perhaps TRBD1 (6 bases). The germline CDR1 and CDR2 sequences are MNHNS and SASEGT. The V and J ends lost 6 bases and 2 bases respectively, with 14 bases between them. The CDR3 has 15 residues. In DNA, the CDR3 is TGTGCCAGCAGGATATCAGGGGTGGGCAATCAGCCCCAGCATTTT. Translated: CASRISGVGNQPQHF.

J is TRBJ2-3 and V is TRBV19; TRBD2 aligns across 7 bases. Germline CDR1 is LNHDA and CDR2 is SQIVND (reference sequence). J lost 3 bases, V lost 2 bases, and 5 bases had no gene match. The CDR3 consists of 15 residues. The chain's CDR3 is CASSILRGDTDTQYF. The CDR3 DNA reads TGTGCCAGTAGTATACTTCGGGGGGATACAGATACGCAGTATTTT. The full variable domain, with the rest looked up from reference TRBV19 and TRBJ2-3, is DGGITQSPKYLFRKEGQNVTLSCEQNLNHDAMYWYRQDPGQGLRLIYYSQIVNDFQKGDIAEGYSVSREKKESFPLTVTSAQKNPTAFYLCASSILRGDTDTQYFGPGTRLTVL.

The DNA of the CDR3 is TGCGCCAGCAGCTTGGGGTGGGAGAGTCATGGCTACACCTTC. This sequence encodes CASSLGWESHGYTF. The chain employs TRBV5-1 and TRBJ1-2; unclear D gene. Trimming pared 0 bases from V and 6 bases from J, leaving 12 bases between. The V gene's germline CDR1 is SGHRS and CDR2 YFSETQ. The CDR3 has 14 amino acids. The full variable domain, completed using reference TRBV5-1 and TRBJ1-2, is KAGVTQTPRYLIKTRGQQVTLSCSPISGHRSVSWYQQTPGQGLQFLFEYFSETQRNKGNFPGRFSGRQFSNSRSEMNVSTLELGDSALYLCASSLGWESHGYTFGSGTRLTVV.

The chain has TRBV2 and TRBJ1-1, with unresolved D. This CDR3 is 16 amino acids long. Germline CDR1 reads SNHLY; CDR2 reads FYNNEI. Trimming removed 9 bases from V and 4 bases from J, with 24 bases in between. The chain's CDR3 is CARSKKVGVLGTEAFF. The DNA of the CDR3 is TGTGCCAGAAGTAAAAAAGTCGGGGTTTTGGGCACTGAAGCTTTCTTT. The entire variable domain, with the rest obtained from reference TRBV2 and TRBJ1-1, is as follows: EPEVTQTPSHQVTQMGQEVILRCVPISNHLYFYWYRQILGQKVEFLVSFYNNEISEKSEIFDDQFSVERPDGSNFTLKIRSTKLEDSAMYFCARSKKVGVLGTEAFFGQGTRLTVV.

This rearrangement joins TRBV4-1 to TRBJ2-2; D is possibly TRBD1 (6 bases). The V gene lost 3 bases and the J gene lost 2 bases, with 13 bases spanning the gap. The CDR3 covers 16 residues. Germline CDR1 MGHRA, CDR2 YSYEKL. The CDR3 DNA sequence: TGCGCCAGCAGCCACACGACAGGATCTAACACCGGGGAGCTGTTTTTT. This encodes CASSHTTGSNTGELFF.

The V call is TRBV5-1, the J call TRBJ1-2, with a tentative D call TRBD1 (6 bases). CDR1 SGHRS and CDR2 YFSETQ come from the germline V gene. This CDR3 is 15 amino acids long. V was cut by 1 base and J by 6 bases, with 16 bases left in between. The CDR3 nucleotides read TGCGCCAGCAGCTTGACCGGGGGGGCCGTAGATGGCTACACCTTC. Protein product: CASSLTGGAVDGYTF.

The chain has TRBV7-3 and TRBJ1-3; 8 positions agree with TRBD1. Germline V gene data show CDR1 as SGHTA and CDR2 as FQGTGA. V lost 5 bases and J lost 0; bases outside the gene matches: 6. The CDR3 is 16 residues long. CDR3 sequence: CASSRGDRNSGNTIYF. CDR3 in DNA: TGTGCCAGCAGCAGAGGGGACAGGAACTCTGGAAACACCATATATTTT.

This rearrangement joins TRBV30 to TRBJ1-1, with no clear D. CDR1 and CDR2 from the germline V gene are GTSNPN and SVGIG (reference sequence). The CDR3 has 14 amino acids. V gave up 2 bases and J gave up 5 bases, with 15 bases separating them. The CDR3 DNA is TGTGCCTGGAGTCGGGAGACCAGGAAAACTGAAGCTTTCTTT. This gives the protein CAWSRETRKTEAFF.

The chain is built from TRBV7-8 and TRBJ1-2; the D gene is possibly TRBD1 (5 bases). The germline gives CDR1 SGHVS, CDR2 FQNEAQ. The V end was cut by 1 base, the J end by 4 bases, with 13 bases between. The CDR3 spans 15 residues. The CDR3 loop reads CASSLVQGEIYGYTF. CDR3 sequence (DNA): TGTGCCAGCAGCTTAGTGCAGGGCGAGATCTATGGCTACACCTTC.

V gene TRBV19 combines with J gene TRBJ1-5; D is unresolved. The germline CDR1 and CDR2 sequences are LNHDA and SQIVND (reference sequence). The CDR3 length is 13 residues. The ends were cut back, 0 bases at V and 6 bases at J, with 6 bases in the middle. The CDR3 region is CASSIDKIQPQHF. As DNA, the CDR3 is TGTGCCAGTAGTATAGACAAAATTCAGCCCCAGCATTTT. The full variable domain, in which reference TRBV19 and TRBJ1-5 provide the parts outside the CDR3, is DGGITQSPKYLFRKEGQNVTLSCEQNLNHDAMYWYRQDPGQGLRLIYYSQIVNDFQKGDIAEGYSVSREKKESFPLTVTSAQKNPTAFYLCASSIDKIQPQHFGDGTRLSIL.

The V gene is TRBV6-5, the J gene TRBJ1-1, with D possibly TRBD1 on 5 matching bases. The CDR3 sequence is 14 residues long. Between the trimmed V and J ends, which lost 4 bases and 5 bases, there was a span of 14 bases. Germline V CDR1 and CDR2: MNHEY, SVGAGI. The CDR3 sequence is CASSSTPRGTEAFF. CDR3 DNA: TGTGCCAGCAGTTCTACACCGCGGGGGACTGAAGCTTTCTTT.

The chain has TRBV30 and TRBJ1-4; D is unclear. Germline CDR1 is GTSNPN and CDR2 is SVGIG (reference sequence). Trimming removed 3 bases at V and 8 bases at J, with 22 bases between. CDR3 length: 16 amino acids. The CDR3, as DNA: TGTGCCTGGAGCGTGGGGTGGAGGACCCCGGGAGAAAAACTGTTTTTT. It specifies CAWSVGWRTPGEKLFF.